What follows are 21 T cell receptor beta chains derived from one specimen sequenced in a study of T-cell memory formation after mild COVID-19. TCRdb called the 5' RACE reads again in MiXCR, with one record for every CDR3 protein. Altogether about 320,000 distinct CDR3 sequences are present, over 11% being singletons, with the ten largest covering 20% to 25%. The sample taken for sequencing was PBMCs or a T cell subset sorted from them (not recorded which). The source is a man aged 18-30 years who had mild COVID-19 (a few samples of this study predate the infection). Cell type and time point are not known.

The DNA for the CDR3 is TGCAGTGCTAAGGAGGGGAGCTCTGGGGCCAACGTCCTGACTTTC. As protein: CSAKEGSSGANVLTF. The chain couples TRBV20-1 to TRBJ2-6; D possibly corresponds to TRBD2 (6 bases). V shed 4 bases and J shed 0 bases, with 10 bases lying between them. The CDR3 runs to 15 residues. Germline V CDR1 and CDR2: DFQATT, SNEGSKA (reference sequence).

V and J are TRBV28 and TRBJ2-1; either TRBD1 or TRBD2 may supply D (6 bases each). Germline V gene sequence: CDR1 MDHEN, CDR2 SYDVKM. The CDR3 covers 16 residues. Trimming pared 5 bases from V and 7 bases from J, leaving 21 bases between. This CDR3 reads CASSPRRGSRGNEQFF. CDR3 bases: TGTGCCAGCAGTCCAAGAAGGGGGAGCCGGGGGAATGAGCAGTTCTTC.

The sample holds a few counts of this clonotype. V gene TRBV4-3 combines with J gene TRBJ2-2; D is tentatively TRBD1 or TRBD2 (6 bases each). The CDR3 runs 16 residues. Germline CDR1 LGHNA, CDR2 YSLEER. The V end lost 0 bases, the J end lost 6 bases, and 14 bases lay between the germline ends. CDR3 bases: TGCGCCAGCAGCCAAGATCACCGGGGGCGAGCCGGGGAGCTGTTTTTT. Translated, it gives CASSQDHRGRAGELFF.

This clonotype was picked up many times. The gene calls are TRBV5-6 and TRBJ2-5; 8 positions agree with TRBD2. V lost 6 bases to trimming and J lost 4 bases; unmatched junction nucleotides: 11. Germline CDR1 is SGHDT and CDR2 is YYEEEE. There are 15 residues in the CDR3. CDR3 nucleotides: TGTGCCAGCATCGGGACTAGAGATCTGAGAGAGACCCAGTACTTC. Translating it yields CASIGTRDLRETQYF.

This clonotype was detected ten times or more. The chain recombines TRBV5-1 with TRBJ2-3; 7 bases agree with TRBD1. The CDR3 totals 13 residues. The trim removed 3 bases at V and 4 bases at J, leaving 2 bases unmatched. CDR1 and CDR2 (germline): SGHRS, YFSETQ. The CDR3 here is CASSWQGADTQYF. The CDR3 DNA follows: TGCGCCAGCAGCTGGCAGGGGGCAGATACGCAGTATTTT.

This clonotype was seen only a few times. V is TRBV15 and J is TRBJ1-1; possible D gene TRBD1, 6 bases. Germline V gives CDR1 LNHNV, CDR2 YYDKDF (reference sequence). This CDR3 is 14 amino acids long. Trimming took off 3 bases at V and 7 bases at J, with 15 bases between the two ends. The CDR3 region has the DNA TGTGCCACCAGCAGTAGACAGGAGAGGGATGAAGCTTTCTTT. Translated, it gives CATSSRQERDEAFF.

This clonotype was counted a few times. V and J are TRBV6-2 or TRBV6-3 and TRBJ2-5; 12 bases line up with TRBD1. Germline V CDR1 and CDR2: MNHEY, SVGEGT. Trimming took 6 bases from V and 5 from J; bases not matched to a gene: 7. This CDR3 comprises 15 residues. DNA of the CDR3: TGTGCCAGCAGCCGTCCCGGGACAGGGGGCGAGACCCAGTACTTC. Protein product: CASSRPGTGGETQYF.

This clonotype appeared a few times. J is TRBJ1-5 and V is TRBV12-3 or TRBV12-4; tentatively, D is TRBD1 (5 bases). This CDR3 has 14 residues. The V and J ends lost 4 bases and 4 bases respectively, with 11 bases between them. CDR3 nucleotide sequence: TGTGCCAGCAGTTGGAGACAGTCTAATCAGCCCCAGCATTTT. Translated: CASSWRQSNQPQHF.

This CDR3 reads CASSLGGDSSPLHF. In DNA form, the CDR3 reads TGTGCCAGCAGCTTAGGGGGGGACAGTTCACCCCTCCACTTT. This chain uses TRBV11-2 with TRBJ1-6, with 7 bases aligning to TRBD1. The germline V gene has CDR1 SGHAT and CDR2 FQNNGV. Germline trimming cut 1 base from V and 9 bases from J; bases unmatched to any gene: 3. This CDR3 comprises 14 residues.

This clonotype was detected only a few times. V is TRBV30 and J is TRBJ1-6; D ambiguous. V dropped 0 bases and J dropped 9 bases, with 12 bases sitting between them. The germline gives CDR1 GTSNPN, CDR2 SVGIG (reference sequence). The CDR3 totals 14 residues. The CDR3 loop is CAWSVGTRVSPLHF. The CDR3 coding sequence is TGTGCCTGGAGTGTAGGCACTCGGGTTTCACCCCTCCACTTT.

This clonotype was counted at least ten times. J is TRBJ1-1 and V is TRBV5-1, with D maybe TRBD1 (6 bases). This CDR3 is 14 amino acids long. Germline-derived CDR1 and CDR2 are SGHRS and YFSETQ. The V end lost 0 bases, the J end lost 1 base, and 7 bases lay between the germline ends. The CDR3 spells CASSLEGGNTEAFF. The DNA for the CDR3 is TGCGCCAGCAGCTTGGAAGGGGGGAACACTGAAGCTTTCTTT.

The chain joins TRBV7-2 to TRBJ1-5; TRBD1 might be the D (6 bases). Germline values: CDR1 SGHTA, CDR2 FQGNSA. The CDR3 sequence is 16 residues long. V was pared by 5 bases and J by 5 bases, with 19 bases between. The CDR3 DNA sequence: TGTGCCAGCAGCACCACGCCTGACAGGCGCCATCAGCCCCAGCATTTT. Translated, it gives CASSTTPDRRHQPQHF.

This clonotype was counted many times. V and J are TRBV5-1 and TRBJ2-7; TRBD2 matches 9 bases. Trimming took 0 bases from V and 2 from J; bases not matched to a gene: 6. Germline CDR1 reads SGHRS; CDR2 reads YFSETQ. CDR3 length: 16 residues. CDR3 sequence reads: CASSLGPSGETYEQYF. The DNA of the CDR3 is TGCGCCAGCAGCTTGGGGCCTAGCGGGGAGACCTACGAGCAGTACTTC.

This clonotype was seen repeatedly, ten times or more. One end of the junction is discordant with germline, which a read error may explain. This chain links TRBV29-1 with TRBJ2-7; 7 nucleotides agree with TRBD1. CDR3 size: 11 residues. Per germline, CDR1 SQVTM and CDR2 ANQGSEA. The CDR3 region is CSVEDGDSADF. CDR3 coding DNA: TGCAGCGTTGAAGATGGGGACAGCGCCGACTTC.

This clonotype was detected many times. The rearrangement links TRBV10-2 to TRBJ1-5, with D hard to call. This CDR3 region has 14 residues. The V gene's germline CDR1 is WSHSY and CDR2 SAAADI. Trimming removed 0 bases from V and 5 bases from J, with 8 bases in between. DNA of the CDR3: TGCGCCAGCAGTGAGTCGCATAGGGATCAGCCCCAGCATTTT. As protein: CASSESHRDQPQHF.

This clonotype was picked up a small number of times. The V and J genes are TRBV7-8 and TRBJ1-1; TRBD1 matches 8 bases. The V and J ends lost 2 bases and 2 bases, in that order; junction bases with no gene match: 7. This CDR3 is built from 16 residues. Germline V CDR1 and CDR2: SGHVS, FQNEAQ. The CDR3 reads CASSLQWTGPNTEAFF. The CDR3 DNA reads TGTGCCAGCAGCTTACAGTGGACAGGGCCTAACACTGAAGCTTTCTTT.

This clonotype appeared a few times. V is TRBV5-1 and J is TRBJ1-1; D possibly corresponds to TRBD1 (5 bases). Trimming left V 6 bases short and J 4 bases short, with 16 bases between. The CDR3 contains 14 residues. Germline CDR1 and CDR2: SGHRS and YFSETQ. The CDR3 coding sequence is TGCGCCAGCACTTCGCAGGGAGCAACCACTGAAGCTTTCTTT. Translation: CASTSQGATTEAFF. Full variable domain (remainder filled in from reference TRBV5-1 and TRBJ1-1): KAGVTQTPRYLIKTRGQQVTLSCSPISGHRSVSWYQQTPGQGLQFLFEYFSETQRNKGNFPGRFSGRQFSNSRSEMNVSTLELGDSALYLCASTSQGATTEAFFGQGTRLTVV.

A remark on this clonotype: Relative to the germline gene, one junction end is altered; a read error may explain this. CDR3 DNA sequence: TGCAGAGCTAGATTAGTTGCAGATACGCAGTATTTT. This translates into CRARLVADTQYF. The chain recombines TRBV20-1 with TRBJ2-3; D is uncertain. The CDR3 runs to 12 residues. Germline lookup yields CDR1 DFQATT and CDR2 SNEGSKA (reference sequence).

V and J are TRBV24-1 and TRBJ1-5; D remains unclear. CDR1 and CDR2 from the germline V gene are KGHDR and SFDVKD. This CDR3 has 9 amino acids. The V and J ends lost 10 bases and 6 bases respectively, with 3 bases between them. DNA for the CDR3: TGTGCCACGCCTCAGCCCCAGCATTTT. This codes for CATPQPQHF.

This clonotype appeared a few times. The J gene is TRBJ2-1, the V gene TRBV20-1; the D gene could be TRBD1 or TRBD2 (5 bases each). Germline CDR1 is DFQATT and CDR2 is SNEGSKA (reference sequence). V was cut by 5 bases and J by 4 bases, with 15 bases left in between. There are 14 residues in the CDR3. CDR3 DNA: TGCAGTGCTCCGATACTCGGGGCTTACAATGAGCAGTTCTTC. Translated: CSAPILGAYNEQFF.

This clonotype was detected only a few times. The chain is built from TRBV6-5 and TRBJ1-1; D is uncertain. Germline CDR1 is MNHEY and CDR2 is SVGAGI. This CDR3 is 15 amino acids long. The V end lost 5 bases, the J end lost 4 bases, and 17 bases lay between the germline ends. The CDR3 protein is CASSDIRQVGTEAFF. CDR3 bases: TGTGCCAGCAGTGACATCCGTCAGGTGGGCACTGAAGCTTTCTTT.